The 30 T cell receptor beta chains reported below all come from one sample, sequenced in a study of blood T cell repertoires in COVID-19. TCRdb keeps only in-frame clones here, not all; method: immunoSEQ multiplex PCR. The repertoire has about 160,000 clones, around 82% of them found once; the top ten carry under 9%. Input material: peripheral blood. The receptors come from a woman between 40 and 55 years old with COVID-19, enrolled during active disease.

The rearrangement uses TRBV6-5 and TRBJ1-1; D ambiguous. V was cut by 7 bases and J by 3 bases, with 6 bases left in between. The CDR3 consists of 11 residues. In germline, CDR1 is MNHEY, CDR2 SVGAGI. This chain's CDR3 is CASTSHTEAFF. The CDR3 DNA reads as TGTGCCAGCACTAGTCACACTGAAGCTTTCTTT.

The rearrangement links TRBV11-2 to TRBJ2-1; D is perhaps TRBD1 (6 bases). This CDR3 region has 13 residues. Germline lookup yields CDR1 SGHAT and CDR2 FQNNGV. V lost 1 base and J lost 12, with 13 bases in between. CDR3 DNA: TGTGCCAGCAGCTTAGGGGACAAGTTGGCGCAGTTCTTC. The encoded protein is CASSLGDKLAQFF. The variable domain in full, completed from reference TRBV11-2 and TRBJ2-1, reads EAGVAQSPRYKIIEKRQSVAFWCNPISGHATLYWYQQILGQGPKLLIQFQNNGVVDDSQLPKDRFSAERLKGVDSTLKIQPAKLEDSAVYLCASSLGDKLAQFFGPGTRLTVL.

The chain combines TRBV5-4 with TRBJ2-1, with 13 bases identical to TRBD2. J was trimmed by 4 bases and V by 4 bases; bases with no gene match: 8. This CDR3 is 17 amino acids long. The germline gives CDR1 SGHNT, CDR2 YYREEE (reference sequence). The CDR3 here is CASSTRLAGGGYNEQFF. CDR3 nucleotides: TGTGCCAGCAGCACACGACTAGCGGGGGGAGGGTACAATGAGCAGTTCTTC.

The CDR3 loop reads CATSYGQPNTGELFF. DNA of the CDR3: TGTGCCACCAGTTACGGACAGCCGAACACCGGGGAGCTGTTTTTT. The chain couples TRBV24-1 to TRBJ2-2; the D gene is possibly TRBD1 (6 bases). Between the trimmed V and J ends, which lost 6 bases and 0 bases, there was a span of 10 bases. CDR1 is KGHDR, CDR2 SFDVKD, per germline. The CDR3 has 15 residues.

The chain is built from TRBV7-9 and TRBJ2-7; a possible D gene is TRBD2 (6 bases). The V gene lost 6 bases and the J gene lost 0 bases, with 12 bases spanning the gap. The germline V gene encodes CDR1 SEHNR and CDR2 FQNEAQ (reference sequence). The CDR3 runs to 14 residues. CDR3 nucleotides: TGTGCCAGCAGTCCTAGCGCCGACTCCTACGAGCAGTACTTC. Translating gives CASSPSADSYEQYF.

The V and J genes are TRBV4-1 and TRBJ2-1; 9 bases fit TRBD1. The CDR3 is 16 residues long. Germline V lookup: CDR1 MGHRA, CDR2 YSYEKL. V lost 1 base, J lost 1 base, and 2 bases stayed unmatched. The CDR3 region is CASSQGTGESYNEQFF. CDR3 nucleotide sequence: TGCGCCAGCAGCCAAGGGACAGGGGAATCCTACAATGAGCAGTTCTTC.

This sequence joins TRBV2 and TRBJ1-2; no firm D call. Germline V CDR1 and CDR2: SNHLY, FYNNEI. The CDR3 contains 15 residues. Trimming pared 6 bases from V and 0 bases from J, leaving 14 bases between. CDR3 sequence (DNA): TGTGCCAGCAGGCAGCAGGATCTTACTAACTATGGCTACACCTTC. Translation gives CASRQQDLTNYGYTF.

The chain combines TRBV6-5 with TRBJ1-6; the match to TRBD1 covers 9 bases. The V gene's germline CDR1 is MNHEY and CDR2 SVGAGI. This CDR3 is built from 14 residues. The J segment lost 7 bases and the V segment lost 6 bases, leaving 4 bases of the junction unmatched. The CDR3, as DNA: TGTGCCAGCAGGGTCGGACAGGGGAATTCACCCCTCCACTTT. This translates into CASRVGQGNSPLHF.

This CDR3 reads CASSRTDQETQYF. CDR3 coding DNA: TGTGCCAGCAGCCGGACAGACCAAGAGACCCAGTACTTC. V and J are TRBV5-4 and TRBJ2-5, with TRBD1 as a possible D gene (6 bases). The V end lost 4 bases, the J end lost 0 bases, and 7 bases lay between the germline ends. This CDR3 has 13 residues. Germline CDR1 SGHNT, CDR2 YYREEE (reference sequence).

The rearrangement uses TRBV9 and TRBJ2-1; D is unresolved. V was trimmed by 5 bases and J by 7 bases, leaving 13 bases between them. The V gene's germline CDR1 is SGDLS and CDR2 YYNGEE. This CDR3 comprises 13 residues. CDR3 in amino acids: CASSPRYENEQFF. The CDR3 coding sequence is TGTGCCAGCAGTCCTCGTTATGAGAATGAGCAGTTCTTC.

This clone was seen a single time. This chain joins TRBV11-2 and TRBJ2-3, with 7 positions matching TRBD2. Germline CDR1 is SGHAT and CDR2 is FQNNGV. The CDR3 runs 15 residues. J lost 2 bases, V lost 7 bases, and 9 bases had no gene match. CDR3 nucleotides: TGTGCCAGCACACTAGCGACGGTCCCCACAGATACGCAGTATTTT. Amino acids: CASTLATVPTDTQYF.

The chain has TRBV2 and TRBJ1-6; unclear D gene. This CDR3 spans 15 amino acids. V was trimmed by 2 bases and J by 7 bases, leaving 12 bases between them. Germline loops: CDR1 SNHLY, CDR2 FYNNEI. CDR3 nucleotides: TGTGCCAGCAGTGAATTTCGTGGTCGGAATTCACCCCTCCACTTT. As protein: CASSEFRGRNSPLHF.

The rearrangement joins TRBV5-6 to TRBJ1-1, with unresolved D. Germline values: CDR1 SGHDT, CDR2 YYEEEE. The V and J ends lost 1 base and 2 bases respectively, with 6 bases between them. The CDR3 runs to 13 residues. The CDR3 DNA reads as TGTGCCAGCAGCTTGACTATAAACACTGAAGCTTTCTTT. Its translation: CASSLTINTEAFF.

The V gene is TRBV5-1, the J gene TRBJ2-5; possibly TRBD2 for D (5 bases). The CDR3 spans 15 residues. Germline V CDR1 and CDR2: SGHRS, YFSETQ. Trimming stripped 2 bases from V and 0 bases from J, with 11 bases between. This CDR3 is CASSFSGANQETQYF. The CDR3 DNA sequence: TGCGCCAGCAGCTTCAGCGGAGCAAACCAAGAGACCCAGTACTTC.

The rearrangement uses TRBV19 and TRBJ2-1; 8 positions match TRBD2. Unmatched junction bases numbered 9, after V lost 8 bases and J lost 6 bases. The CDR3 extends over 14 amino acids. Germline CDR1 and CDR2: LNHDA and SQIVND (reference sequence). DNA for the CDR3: TGTGCCAGTTCCAGCGGGAGCAGAGGCAATGAGCAGTTCTTC. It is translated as CASSSGSRGNEQFF.

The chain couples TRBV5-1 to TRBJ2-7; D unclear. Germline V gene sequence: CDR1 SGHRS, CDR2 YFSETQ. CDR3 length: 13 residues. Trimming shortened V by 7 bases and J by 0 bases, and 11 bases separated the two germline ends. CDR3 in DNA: TGCGCCAGCCGAGGCACCAACTCCTACGAGCAGTACTTC. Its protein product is CASRGTNSYEQYF.

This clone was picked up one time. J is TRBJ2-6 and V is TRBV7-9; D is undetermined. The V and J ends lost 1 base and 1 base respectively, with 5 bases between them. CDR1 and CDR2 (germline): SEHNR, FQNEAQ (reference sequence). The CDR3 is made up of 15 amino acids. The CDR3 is CASSLGSSGANVLTF. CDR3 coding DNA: TGTGCCAGCAGCTTAGGGAGTTCTGGGGCCAACGTCCTGACTTTC.

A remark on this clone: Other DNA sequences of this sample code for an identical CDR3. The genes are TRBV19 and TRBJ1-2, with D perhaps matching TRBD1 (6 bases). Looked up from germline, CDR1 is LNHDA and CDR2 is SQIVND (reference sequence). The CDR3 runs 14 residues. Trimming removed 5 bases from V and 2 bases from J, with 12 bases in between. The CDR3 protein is CASSPQGPNYGYTF. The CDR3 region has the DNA TGTGCCAGTAGTCCTCAGGGGCCCAACTATGGCTACACCTTC. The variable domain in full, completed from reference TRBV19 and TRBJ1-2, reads DGGITQSPKYLFRKEGQNVTLSCEQNLNHDAMYWYRQDPGQGLRLIYYSQIVNDFQKGDIAEGYSVSREKKESFPLTVTSAQKNPTAFYLCASSPQGPNYGYTFGSGTRLTVV.

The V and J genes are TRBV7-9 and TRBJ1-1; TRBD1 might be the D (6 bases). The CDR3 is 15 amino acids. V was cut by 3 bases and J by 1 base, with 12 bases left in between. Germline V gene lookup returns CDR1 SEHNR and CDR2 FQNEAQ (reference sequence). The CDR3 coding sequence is TGTGCCAGCAGCTTGACCGGGACATCGAACACTGAAGCTTTCTTT. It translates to CASSLTGTSNTEAFF. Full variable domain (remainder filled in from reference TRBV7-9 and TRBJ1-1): DTGVSQNPRHKITKRGQNVTFRCDPISEHNRLYWYRQTLGQGPEFLTYFQNEAQLEKSRLLSDRFSAERPKGSFSTLEIQRTEQGDSAMYLCASSLTGTSNTEAFFGQGTRLTVV.

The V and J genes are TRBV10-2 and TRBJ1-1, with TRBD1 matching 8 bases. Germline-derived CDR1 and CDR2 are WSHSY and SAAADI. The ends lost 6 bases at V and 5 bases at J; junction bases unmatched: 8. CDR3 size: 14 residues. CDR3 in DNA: TGCGCCAGCAGGCCAGGGGGCGAGAAGACTGAAGCTTTCTTT. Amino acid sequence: CASRPGGEKTEAFF.

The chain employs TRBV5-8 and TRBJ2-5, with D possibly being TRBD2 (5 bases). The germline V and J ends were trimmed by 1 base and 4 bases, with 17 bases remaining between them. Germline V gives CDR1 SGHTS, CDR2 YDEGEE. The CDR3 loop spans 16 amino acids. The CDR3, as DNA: TGTGCCAGCAGCTTGTCCGGTAGGGCCGCGGGAGAGACCCAGTACTTC. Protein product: CASSLSGRAAGETQYF.

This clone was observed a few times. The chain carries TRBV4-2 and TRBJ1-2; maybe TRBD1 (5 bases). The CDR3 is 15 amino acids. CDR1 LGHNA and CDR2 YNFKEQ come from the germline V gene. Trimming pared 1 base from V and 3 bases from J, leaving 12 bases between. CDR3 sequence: CASSQVNGGDYGYTF. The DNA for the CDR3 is TGTGCCAGCAGCCAAGTAAACGGGGGAGACTATGGCTACACCTTC.

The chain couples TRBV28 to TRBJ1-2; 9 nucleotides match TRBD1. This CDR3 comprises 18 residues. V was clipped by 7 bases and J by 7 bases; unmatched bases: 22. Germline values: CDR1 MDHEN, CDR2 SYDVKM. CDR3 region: CASKNIRGAGQGFFGYTF. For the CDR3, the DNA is TGTGCCAGCAAAAATATCAGGGGAGCGGGACAGGGCTTTTTTGGCTACACCTTC.

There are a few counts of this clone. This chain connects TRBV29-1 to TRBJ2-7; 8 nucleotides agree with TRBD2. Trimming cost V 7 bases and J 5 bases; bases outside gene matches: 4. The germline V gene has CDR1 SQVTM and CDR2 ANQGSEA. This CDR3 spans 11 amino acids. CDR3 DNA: TGCAGCGCGAGAGCGGGAGACGAGCAGTACTTC. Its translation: CSARAGDEQYF.

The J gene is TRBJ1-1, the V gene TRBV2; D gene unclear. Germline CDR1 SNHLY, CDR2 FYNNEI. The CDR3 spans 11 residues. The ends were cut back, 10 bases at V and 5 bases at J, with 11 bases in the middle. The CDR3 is CATLDRTEAFF. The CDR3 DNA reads TGTGCCACCCTTGATCGGACTGAAGCTTTCTTT.

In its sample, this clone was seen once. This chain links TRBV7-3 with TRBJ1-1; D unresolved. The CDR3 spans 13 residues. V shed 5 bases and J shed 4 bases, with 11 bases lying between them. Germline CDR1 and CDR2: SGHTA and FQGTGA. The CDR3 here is CASSPGIGTEAFF. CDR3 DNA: TGTGCCAGCAGCCCGGGGATTGGCACTGAAGCTTTCTTT.

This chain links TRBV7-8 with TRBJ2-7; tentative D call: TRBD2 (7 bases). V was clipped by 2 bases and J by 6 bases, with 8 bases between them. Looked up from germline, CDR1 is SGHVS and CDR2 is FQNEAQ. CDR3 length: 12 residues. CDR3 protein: CASSLRGGEQYF. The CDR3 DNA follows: TGTGCCAGCAGCTTAAGGGGGGGCGAGCAGTACTTC.

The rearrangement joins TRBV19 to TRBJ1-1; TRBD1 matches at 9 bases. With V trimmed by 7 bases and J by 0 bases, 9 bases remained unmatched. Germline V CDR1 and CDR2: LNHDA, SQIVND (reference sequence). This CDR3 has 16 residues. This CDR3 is CASINTGGLMNTEAFF. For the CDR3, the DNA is TGTGCCAGTATCAATACAGGGGGCTTGATGAACACTGAAGCTTTCTTT.

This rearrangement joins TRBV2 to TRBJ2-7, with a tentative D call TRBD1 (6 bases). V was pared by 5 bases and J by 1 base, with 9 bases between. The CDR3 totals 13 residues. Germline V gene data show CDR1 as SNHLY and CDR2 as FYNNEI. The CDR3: CASSPGQSYEQYV. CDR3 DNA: TGTGCCAGCAGTCCTGGACAGTCCTACGAGCAGTACGTC.

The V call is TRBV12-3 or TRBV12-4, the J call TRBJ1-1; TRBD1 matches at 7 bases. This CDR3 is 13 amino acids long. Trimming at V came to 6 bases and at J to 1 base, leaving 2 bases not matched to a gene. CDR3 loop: CASRGQPNTEAFF. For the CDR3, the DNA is TGTGCCAGCAGGGGACAGCCGAACACTGAAGCTTTCTTT.